This entry lists 31 T cell receptor beta chains sequenced from one sample in a study of cytomegalovirus exposure and HLA in healthy donors. The PCR employed 60 Vbeta primers together with 13 Jbeta primers. Some clones are missing from TCRdb's copy, which holds only in-frame ones; the method was immunoSEQ multiplex PCR. The sample contains tens of thousands of clones, roughly 70% of which appear only once. The material sequenced was PBMCs. These receptors originate from a man aged 25 to 40 in good health and CMV-seronegative.

The chain combines TRBV18 with TRBJ2-5; no reliable D call. Germline V lookup: CDR1 KGHSH, CDR2 LQKENI. The germline V and J ends were trimmed by 0 bases and 2 bases, with 10 bases remaining between them. This CDR3 is built from 15 residues. The DNA of the CDR3 is TGTGCCAGCTCACCACCGAACAGTGGACAAGAGACCCAGTACTTC. As protein: CASSPPNSGQETQYF.

The V call is TRBV7-2, the J call TRBJ2-1; D is unresolved. CDR3 size: 15 residues. V dropped 2 bases and J dropped 0 bases, with 8 bases sitting between them. The germline V gene encodes CDR1 SGHTA and CDR2 FQGNSA. The CDR3 nucleotides are TGTGCCAGCAGCTTACAACTGAGCTCCTACAATGAGCAGTTCTTC. Its translation is CASSLQLSSYNEQFF.

This clone was counted between two and nine times. The chain is built from TRBV27 and TRBJ1-1, with D perhaps matching TRBD1 (6 bases). V gave up 2 bases and J gave up 6 bases, with 13 bases separating them. Germline CDR1 and CDR2: MNHEY and SMNVEV (reference sequence). The CDR3 sequence is 14 residues long. CDR3 sequence (DNA): TGTGCCAGCAGTTTAGGTGGGGGCTGGGCTGAAGCTTTCTTT. Translated, it gives CASSLGGGWAEAFF.

The V call is TRBV7-7, the J call TRBJ2-5; 11 positions agree with TRBD1. The end of the DNA aligns better with TRBJ2-7, so the J call may be wrong. Per germline, CDR1 SSHAT and CDR2 FNYEAQ (reference sequence). The CDR3 is 17 amino acids. The CDR3 loop reads CAPSLVRRTGGEPEQYF. The CDR3 DNA reads TGTGCCCCCAGCTTAGTCCGGAGGACAGGGGGCGAACCCGAGCAGTACTTC.

V gene TRBV29-1 combines with J gene TRBJ2-7, with D perhaps matching TRBD2 (5 bases). Germline V gene data show CDR1 as SQVTM and CDR2 as ANQGSEA. This CDR3 region has 14 residues. The V end was cut by 2 bases, the J end by 2 bases, with 13 bases between. CDR3 DNA: TGCAGCGTTGAAAACCGGGATGGAACCTACGAGCAGTACTTC. It translates to CSVENRDGTYEQYF.

The gene calls are TRBV2 and TRBJ1-1; TRBD1 is a possible D gene (5 bases). Per germline, CDR1 SNHLY and CDR2 FYNNEI. This CDR3 contains 13 residues. V lost 7 bases and J 3 bases, leaving 12 bases between the germline ends. Here the CDR3 reads CASKAGWDTEAFF. The CDR3 coding sequence is TGTGCCAGCAAAGCAGGGTGGGACACTGAAGCTTTCTTT.

This clone was counted a single time. This chain joins TRBV4-3 and TRBJ2-7; weak D call: TRBD2 (5 bases). CDR3 size: 15 residues. Germline V gene data show CDR1 as LGHNA and CDR2 as YSLEER. The V and J ends lost 1 base and 6 bases respectively, with 16 bases between them. CDR3 region: CASSQGARGAREQYF. Written as DNA, the CDR3 is TGCGCCAGCAGCCAAGGAGCTCGGGGAGCCCGCGAGCAGTACTTC.

This clone showed up just once. V and J are TRBV2 and TRBJ1-6, with TRBD1 matching over 9 bases. Germline CDR1 SNHLY, CDR2 FYNNEI. J gave up 10 bases and V 1 base, and 5 bases lay outside the gene matches. This CDR3 has 15 residues. As DNA, the CDR3 is TGTGCCAGCAGTGAAGGGACAGGGGTTTTGTCACCCCTCCACTTT. Amino acids: CASSEGTGVLSPLHF.

The rearrangement links TRBV7-7 to TRBJ2-7; 7 bases fit TRBD2. This CDR3 contains 15 residues. The germline gives CDR1 SSHAT, CDR2 FNYEAQ (reference sequence). The junction had 8 bases not matched to a gene; V was cut back by 5 bases and J by 1 base. This CDR3 is CASSPLASGSYEQYF. CDR3 DNA sequence: TGTGCCAGCAGCCCGCTCGCTAGCGGTTCCTACGAGCAGTACTTC.

There are a few counts of this clone. The chain links TRBV18 to TRBJ1-3; D perhaps matches TRBD1 (6 bases). Per the germline V gene, CDR1 is KGHSH and CDR2 is LQKENI. This CDR3 region has 17 residues. Deletions cut 8 bases from V and 1 base from J, with 21 bases between. CDR3 sequence reads: CASHLAGHQVSGNTIYF. For the CDR3, the DNA is TGTGCCAGCCATTTAGCGGGACACCAGGTATCTGGAAACACCATATATTTT.

This sequence joins TRBV10-3 and TRBJ2-3; 7 bases are shared with TRBD2. The V gene end was trimmed by 8 bases and the J gene end by 9 bases; junction bases not matched to a gene: 17. Germline lookup yields CDR1 ENHRY and CDR2 SYGVKD. The CDR3 is made up of 15 amino acids. The CDR3 bases are TGTGCCATCTCTTCCCCTCGGGGGACTACCCAAACGCAGTATTTT. Translated: CAISSPRGTTQTQYF.

This clone came up a few times. The chain recombines TRBV9 with TRBJ2-1; D not certain. This CDR3 has 15 residues. Per the germline V gene, CDR1 is SGDLS and CDR2 is YYNGEE. V lost 0 bases and J lost 0, with 7 bases in between. The CDR3 DNA follows: TGTGCCAGCAGCGTAGACAGTAGCTCCTACAATGAGCAGTTCTTC. Its protein product is CASSVDSSSYNEQFF.

The chain recombines TRBV6-6 with TRBJ1-2; 9 positions agree with TRBD1. V shed 5 bases, J shed 7 bases, and the junction held 5 bases outside the gene matches. The CDR3 runs to 13 residues. Germline V gene lookup returns CDR1 MNHNY and CDR2 SVGAGI (reference sequence). CDR3 bases: TGTGCCAGCAGTCCCGGACAGGGGATTGGCTACACCTTC. It specifies CASSPGQGIGYTF.

This sequence joins TRBV6-5 and TRBJ1-2; 7 bases line up with TRBD1. The length of the CDR3 is 12 residues. J lost 6 bases, V lost 4 bases, and 2 bases had no gene match. Germline V gene lookup returns CDR1 MNHEY and CDR2 SVGAGI. The CDR3 DNA sequence: TGTGCCAGCAGTTCGACAGGGCATGGCTACACCTTC. As protein: CASSSTGHGYTF.

The chain employs TRBV5-4 and TRBJ2-7; unclear D gene. The V gene's germline CDR1 is SGHNT and CDR2 YYREEE (reference sequence). Deletions cut 2 bases from V and 0 bases from J, with 6 bases between. This CDR3 has 13 residues. As DNA, the CDR3 is TGTGCCAGCAGCTTAAAGAGCTCCTACGAGCAGTACTTC. Its translation: CASSLKSSYEQYF.

The chain combines TRBV7-3 with TRBJ2-3; tentative D call: TRBD2 (6 bases). V was pared by 5 bases and J by 4 bases, with 13 bases between. Germline CDR1 is SGHTA and CDR2 is FQGTGA. The CDR3 extends over 14 amino acids. In DNA form, the CDR3 reads TGTGCCAGCAGCGCACTCGGGGAGGCAGATACGCAGTATTTT. It yields the protein CASSALGEADTQYF.

This clone was detected only once. V usage is TRBV30 and J usage is TRBJ2-7, with TRBD1 matching over 9 bases. Unmatched junction bases numbered 6, after V lost 7 bases and J lost 2 bases. CDR1 is GTSNPN, CDR2 SVGIG, per germline (reference sequence). The CDR3 is made up of 13 amino acids. In DNA, the CDR3 is TGTGCCTCGGACAGGGGTCCGACCTACGAGCAGTACTTC. As protein: CASDRGPTYEQYF.

The J gene is TRBJ1-1, the V gene TRBV10-2; D is uncertain. Trimming removed 3 bases from V and 1 base from J, with 12 bases in between. Germline V lookup: CDR1 WSHSY, CDR2 SAAADI. This CDR3 region has 15 residues. The CDR3 spells CASSDLRGANTEAFF. CDR3 in DNA: TGCGCCAGCAGTGATCTCAGAGGTGCGAACACTGAAGCTTTCTTT.

The count of this clone is one. The genes are TRBV6-1 and TRBJ2-1, with 12 positions matching TRBD1. V lost 7 bases to trimming and J lost 8 bases; unmatched junction nucleotides: 9. The CDR3 is 15 residues long. CDR1 is MNHNS and CDR2 is SASEGT in the germline V gene. This chain's CDR3 is CASTTGTGGRDEQFF. CDR3 nucleotides: TGTGCCAGCACCACCGGGACAGGGGGCAGGGATGAGCAGTTCTTC.

This chain links TRBV6-5 with TRBJ2-2; TRBD2 agrees at 8 bases. V gave up 5 bases and J gave up 4 bases; unmatched junction bases: 3. The CDR3 loop spans 14 amino acids. CDR1 is MNHEY, CDR2 SVGAGI, per germline. For the CDR3, the DNA is TGTGCCAGCAGTCGGGGGGGGCCCACCGGGGAGCTGTTTTTT. Residues: CASSRGGPTGELFF.

This clone has just one count. This rearrangement joins TRBV5-1 to TRBJ2-7; TRBD2 aligns across 8 bases. The CDR3 has 14 amino acids. J gave up 3 bases and V 3 bases, and 5 bases lay outside the gene matches. Germline CDR1 and CDR2: SGHRS and YFSETQ. The CDR3 loop is CASSSRGGGYEQYF. The CDR3, as DNA: TGCGCCAGCAGCTCCCGGGGGGGAGGCTACGAGCAGTACTTC.

V gene TRBV7-3 combines with J gene TRBJ2-2; 7 bases align to TRBD2. V lost 5 bases, J lost 1 base, and 13 bases stayed unmatched. CDR1 is SGHTA, CDR2 FQGTGA, per germline. The CDR3 consists of 18 residues. The DNA for the CDR3 is TGTGCCAGCAGCCTCCTGGGGGGGGGTTCCGGGAACACCGGGGAGCTGTTTTTT. It specifies CASSLLGGGSGNTGELFF.

This chain joins TRBV5-6 and TRBJ2-7, with TRBD2 matching over 11 bases. The CDR3 is made up of 15 amino acids. From germline, CDR1 is SGHDT and CDR2 YYEEEE. The J segment lost 0 bases and the V segment lost 4 bases, leaving 3 bases of the junction unmatched. DNA for the CDR3: TGTGCCAGCAGCCGAGGGACTAGCGGCTCCTACGAGCAGTACTTC. Amino acids: CASSRGTSGSYEQYF.

This clone was counted only a few times. This rearrangement joins TRBV9 to TRBJ1-1; possibly TRBD1 for D (6 bases). Trimming removed 4 bases at V and 0 bases at J, with 16 bases between. The CDR3 is 16 residues long. CDR1 SGDLS and CDR2 YYNGEE come from the germline V gene. CDR3 sequence (DNA): TGTGCCAGCAGCTTATCGCCGGGACACATGAACACTGAAGCTTTCTTT. This sequence encodes CASSLSPGHMNTEAFF.

CDR3: CASRDRNNEKLFF. In DNA form, the CDR3 reads TGTGCCAGCAGGGACAGGAACAATGAAAAACTGTTTTTT. The chain combines TRBV6-6 with TRBJ1-4, with TRBD1 identical over 7 bases. Per the germline V gene, CDR1 is MNHNY and CDR2 is SVGAGI (reference sequence). J lost 5 bases, V lost 6 bases, and 3 bases had no gene match. CDR3 length equals 13 residues.

For the CDR3, the DNA is TGCGCCAGCAGCTTGCCCGGACTAGCGGGAGCAGAGACCCAGTACTTC. Translation: CASSLPGLAGAETQYF. This rearrangement joins TRBV5-1 to TRBJ2-5; TRBD2 matches 13 bases. CDR3 length equals 16 residues. V lost 1 base to trimming and J lost 4 bases; unmatched junction nucleotides: 4. Germline V lookup: CDR1 SGHRS, CDR2 YFSETQ. Full variable domain (rest looked up from reference TRBV5-1 and TRBJ2-5): KAGVTQTPRYLIKTRGQQVTLSCSPISGHRSVSWYQQTPGQGLQFLFEYFSETQRNKGNFPGRFSGRQFSNSRSEMNVSTLELGDSALYLCASSLPGLAGAETQYFGPGTRLLVL.

The chain carries TRBV6-1 and TRBJ2-1, with TRBD2 matching over 13 bases. J was trimmed by 6 bases and V by 1 base; bases with no gene match: 0. CDR1 is MNHNS, CDR2 SASEGT, per germline. CDR3 length equals 15 residues. Written as DNA, the CDR3 is TGTGCCAGCAGTGAAGGGACTAGCGGGAGCAATGAGCAGTTCTTC. Residues: CASSEGTSGSNEQFF.

This clone has more than one count but fewer than ten. The chain recombines TRBV9 with TRBJ1-3, with TRBD1 matching 7 bases. The V and J ends lost 0 bases and 0 bases, in that order; junction bases with no gene match: 6. Germline CDR1 is SGDLS and CDR2 is YYNGEE. This CDR3 has 17 residues. CDR3 residues: CASSVDDRVFSGNTIYF. CDR3 DNA sequence: TGTGCCAGCAGCGTAGATGACAGGGTCTTCTCTGGAAACACCATATATTTT.

As to this clone: One junction end does not reproduce the germline sequence, and a read error may be involved. The sample carries other DNA sequences with the same CDR3. The rearrangement uses TRBV29-1 and TRBJ1-1; 8 bases map to TRBD1. Germline lookup yields CDR1 SQVTM and CDR2 ANQGSEA. This CDR3 has 13 residues. DNA for the CDR3: TGCAGCGTTACCAGGGGGCGATACACCGAAGCTTTCTTT. It translates to CSVTRGRYTEAFF.

The CDR3 DNA follows: TGCGCCAGCAGCCAAGTTATGGGACTGGATACGCAGTATTTT. Protein: CASSQVMGLDTQYF. J is TRBJ2-3 and V is TRBV4-1; tentative D call: TRBD2 (6 bases). Germline V gene sequence: CDR1 MGHRA, CDR2 YSYEKL. Trimming took 1 base from V and 6 from J, leaving 11 bases between them. This CDR3 is built from 14 residues.

For this clone: One end of the junction does not line up with germline, which may come from a read error. The chain carries TRBV7-7 and TRBJ2-7, with TRBD1 matching 8 bases. Germline values: CDR1 SSHAT, CDR2 FNYEAQ (reference sequence). There are 13 residues in the CDR3. CDR3 bases: TGTGCTAGCAGCTTAGACAGGGGCTACGAGCAGTACTTC. It is translated as CASSLDRGYEQYF.